This TCR beta chain comes out of a study of blood T cell dynamics during melanoma immunotherapy. CDR1 is SGHTA, CDR2 FQGNSA, per germline. The CDR3 is 12 amino acids. Trimming removed 1 base at V and 2 bases at J, with 2 bases between. Profiled with immunoSEQ multiplex PCR; TCRdb holds only in-frame clones, not every one. This table has 10,000 or so clones, over 85% appearing once. Indicated time point: pre-treatment baseline. Material: blood, obtained from a patient treated with checkpoint blockade. This rearrangement joins TRBV7-2 to TRBJ1-2; no reliable D call. This TCR derives from a human donor with melanoma. The CDR3 DNA follows: TGTGCCAGCAGCTTAGGGAACTATGGCTACACCTTC. The encoded protein is CASSLGNYGYTF.